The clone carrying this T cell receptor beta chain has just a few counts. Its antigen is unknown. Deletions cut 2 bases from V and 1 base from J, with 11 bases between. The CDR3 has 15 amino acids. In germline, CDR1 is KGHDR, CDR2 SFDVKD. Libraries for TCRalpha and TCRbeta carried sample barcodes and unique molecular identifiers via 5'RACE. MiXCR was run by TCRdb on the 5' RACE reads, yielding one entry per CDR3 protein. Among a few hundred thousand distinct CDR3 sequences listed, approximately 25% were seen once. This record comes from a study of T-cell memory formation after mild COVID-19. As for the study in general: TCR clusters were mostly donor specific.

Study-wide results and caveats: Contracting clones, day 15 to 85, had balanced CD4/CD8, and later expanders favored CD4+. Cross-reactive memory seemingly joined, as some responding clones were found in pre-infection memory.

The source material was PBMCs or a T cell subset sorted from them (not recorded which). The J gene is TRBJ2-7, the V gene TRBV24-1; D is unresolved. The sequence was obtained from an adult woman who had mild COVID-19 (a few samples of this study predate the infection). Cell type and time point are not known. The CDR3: CATSDSRPVSYEQYF. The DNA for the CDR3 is TGTGCCACCAGTGATTCTAGACCAGTGTCCTACGAGCAGTACTTC.